Sequencing of this T cell receptor (beta chain) was carried out in a study of shared clonotypes between healthy human individuals. Study details: The donors, a couple of women and a few men, were aged 18 to 49.

The authors ran the assay at deep level. Profiling relied on immunoSEQ multiplex PCR, and the TCRdb table lists in-frame clones only, not all of them. The sample has about 2,200,000 clones; 93% are singletons. In the naive CD8 group, cells lacked CD45RO and were positively selected for CCR7, so terminally differentiated effector memory CD45RA+ cells were left out. Caucasian adults living in Nashville, Tennessee, provided all samples. Germline CDR1 and CDR2: SGHAT and FQDESV (reference sequence). V trimming: 5 bases; J trimming: 5 bases; junction bases outside the gene matches: 4. The CDR3 spans 15 residues.

The receptor's source is a man aged 18 to 29 in good health. Some clones in this sample may be carry-over from other donors' samples. The sample comprised naive CD8+ T cells from PBMCs. The rearrangement links TRBV11-1 to TRBJ2-5; 14 positions agree with TRBD2. In nucleotides, the CDR3 is TGTGCCAGCAGCCGACTAGCGGGAGGGCAGGAGACCCAGTACTTC. It encodes CASSRLAGGQETQYF.